This passage covers 31 T cell receptor beta chains from one sample sequenced in a study of identical twins. One entry per CDR3 protein, called by TCRdb with MiXCR from the 5' RACE reads. The sample records 500,000 to 650,000 distinct CDR3 sequences, around 7.5% being singletons. This sample also belongs to another study, concerning yellow fever vaccine responses in identical twins.

The sample comprised PBMCs. These receptors were taken from a woman between 18 and 29 years old in good health.

V usage is TRBV20-1 and J usage is TRBJ1-2; no firm D call. The CDR3 length is 14 residues. Germline V gives CDR1 DFQATT, CDR2 SNEGSKA (reference sequence). V lost 4 bases and J lost 4, with 16 bases in between. The CDR3 spells CSAKEAVKIYGYTF. The CDR3 DNA reads TGCAGTGCTAAGGAGGCAGTCAAGATCTATGGCTACACCTTC.

This clonotype came up many times. The chain combines TRBV20-1 with TRBJ1-3, with unresolved D. Trimming shortened V by 3 bases and J by 0 bases, and 6 bases separated the two germline ends. The length of the CDR3 is 13 residues. Per germline, CDR1 DFQATT and CDR2 SNEGSKA (reference sequence). The CDR3: CSASIVSGNTIYF. The CDR3 DNA sequence: TGCAGTGCTAGTATCGTCTCTGGAAACACCATATATTTT.

This clonotype was seen at least ten times. The V and J genes are TRBV4-1 and TRBJ1-4, with 12 bases lining up with TRBD1. Germline trimming cut 4 bases from V and 5 bases from J; bases unmatched to any gene: 14. CDR3 length equals 19 residues. Germline CDR1 reads MGHRA; CDR2 reads YSYEKL. CDR3 nucleotide sequence: TGCGCCAGCAGCCGTGTCTTGGGACAGGGGGCGAGAGAAAATGAAAAACTGTTTTTT. The encoded protein is CASSRVLGQGARENEKLFF.

Many counts were recorded for this clonotype. The chain couples TRBV5-1 to TRBJ1-2; D is uncertain. The CDR3 totals 16 residues. Looked up from germline, CDR1 is SGHRS and CDR2 is YFSETQ. Trimming removed 2 bases at V and 7 bases at J, with 21 bases between. CDR3 sequence (DNA): TGCGCCAGCAGCTTATTCGACGATGGGCGCCCAGGTGGCTACACCTTC. This translates into CASSLFDDGRPGGYTF.

This clonotype showed up many times. This chain connects TRBV5-5 to TRBJ2-1; 13 bases line up with TRBD2. The CDR3 is 14 amino acids. Germline V gene sequence: CDR1 SGHKS, CDR2 YYEKEE (reference sequence). The junction had 7 bases not matched to a gene; V was cut back by 7 bases and J by 9 bases. The CDR3, as DNA: TGTGCCAGCTCTGGACTAGCGGGAGTTTCTGAGCAGTTCTTC. Its protein product is CASSGLAGVSEQFF.

There are a few counts of this clonotype. The CDR3 here is CASSHRTSGANVLTF. The CDR3 DNA reads TGCGCCAGCAGCCACAGAACCTCCGGGGCCAACGTCCTGACTTTC. The chain links TRBV4-1 to TRBJ2-6; D is unresolved. The germline V gene encodes CDR1 MGHRA and CDR2 YSYEKL. V was trimmed by 3 bases and J by 4 bases, leaving 10 bases between them. The CDR3 is 15 amino acids.

V and J are TRBV15 and TRBJ2-5; 11 nucleotides line up with TRBD2. There are 16 residues in the CDR3. CDR1 and CDR2 from the germline V gene are LNHNV and YYDKDF (reference sequence). V gave up 5 bases and J gave up 0 bases; unmatched junction bases: 5. CDR3 sequence (DNA): TGTGCCACCAGCCCCCGACTAGCGGGATACCAAGAGACCCAGTACTTC. This sequence encodes CATSPRLAGYQETQYF. The full variable domain, with the rest looked up from reference TRBV15 and TRBJ2-5, is DAMVIQNPRYQVTQFGKPVTLSCSQTLNHNVMYWYQQKSSQAPKLLFHYYDKDFNNEADTPDNFQSRRPNTSFCFLDIRSPGLGDTAMYLCATSPRLAGYQETQYFGPGTRLLVL.

In this sample, this clonotype turned up many times. This rearrangement joins TRBV12-3 or TRBV12-4 to TRBJ1-1, with no clear D. This CDR3 has 15 residues. Trimming shortened V by 1 base and J by 0 bases, and 9 bases separated the two germline ends. CDR3 nucleotides: TGTGCCAGCAGTTTAGGGCAGAGCTTGAACACTGAAGCTTTCTTT. Its translation: CASSLGQSLNTEAFF.

As concerns this clonotype: This may stem from a read error, because a much larger clone lies one nucleotide away. The chain joins TRBV10-3 to TRBJ2-5; maybe TRBD2 (6 bases). The V end lost 3 bases, the J end lost 4 bases, and 12 bases lay between the germline ends. Per the germline V gene, CDR1 is ENHRY and CDR2 is SYGVKD. CDR3 size: 14 residues. The chain's CDR3 is CAISDGGLVETQYF. The DNA of the CDR3 is TGTGCCATCAGTGATGGAGGGCTGGTAGAGACCCAGTACTTC.

In this sample, this clonotype turned up a few times. V gene TRBV4-1 combines with J gene TRBJ2-7; D is perhaps TRBD1 (7 bases). The germline V and J ends were trimmed by 4 bases and 4 bases, with 17 bases remaining between them. This CDR3 contains 15 residues. Looked up from germline, CDR1 is MGHRA and CDR2 is YSYEKL. CDR3 coding DNA: TGCGCCAGCAGCCTACGCAGGGGGGACTCGTACGAGCAGTACTTC. Translation gives CASSLRRGDSYEQYF.

CDR3 residues: CASSHLGLADHYEQYF. The CDR3 coding sequence is TGCGCCAGCAGCCATCTGGGACTAGCGGACCATTACGAGCAGTACTTC. The chain combines TRBV4-1 with TRBJ2-7, with 11 bases that match TRBD2. The CDR3 runs 16 residues. V was pared by 3 bases and J by 4 bases, with 8 bases of the junction left unmatched. Germline V gene data show CDR1 as MGHRA and CDR2 as YSYEKL.

This clonotype appeared many times. For the CDR3, the DNA is TGTGCCAGCAGTTTTTTGAGCGGGAGGGTTAATGAGCAGTTCTTC. This codes for CASSFLSGRVNEQFF. The chain joins TRBV12-3 or TRBV12-4 to TRBJ2-1, with 10 positions matching TRBD2. The CDR3 length is 15 residues. Germline trimming cut 3 bases from V and 7 bases from J; bases unmatched to any gene: 6.

CDR3 sequence reads: CASSLGLAGGSNEQFF. The CDR3 DNA sequence: TGTGCCAGCAGCTTGGGCCTAGCGGGAGGGAGCAATGAGCAGTTCTTC. The chain employs TRBV7-9 and TRBJ2-1, with TRBD2 identical over 12 bases. The CDR3 contains 16 residues. V was clipped by 3 bases and J by 6 bases; unmatched bases: 6. Germline V CDR1 and CDR2: SEHNR, FQNEAQ (reference sequence).

The rearrangement joins TRBV6-1 to TRBJ2-3; D ambiguous. Trimming shortened V by 6 bases and J by 0 bases, and 10 bases separated the two germline ends. This CDR3 is built from 14 residues. Per the germline V gene, CDR1 is MNHNS and CDR2 is SASEGT. The CDR3 reads CASSVYRSTDTQYF. The CDR3 nucleotides read TGTGCCAGCAGCGTCTATAGGAGCACAGATACGCAGTATTTT.

This clonotype was recorded a few times. The chain employs TRBV4-1 and TRBJ1-5; possible D gene TRBD1, 5 bases. This CDR3 spans 20 amino acids. With 0 bases removed from V and 4 bases from J, the gap between germline ends came to 25 bases. The germline CDR1 and CDR2 sequences are MGHRA and YSYEKL. CDR3 in amino acids: CASSQESSFPGTMANQPQHF. CDR3 nucleotide sequence: TGCGCCAGCAGCCAAGAGAGCAGCTTTCCGGGGACGATGGCAAATCAGCCCCAGCATTTT.

This clonotype was seen at least ten times. The rearrangement joins TRBV6-2 or TRBV6-3 to TRBJ1-1; the match to TRBD1 covers 12 bases. The V gene's germline CDR1 is MNHEY and CDR2 SVGEGT. The CDR3 totals 14 residues. V shed 2 bases and J 9 bases; nucleotides not matched to a gene: 4. The CDR3: CASSYPRDRGQAFF. The DNA of the CDR3 is TGTGCCAGCAGTTACCCCAGGGACAGGGGGCAAGCTTTCTTT.

This clonotype was seen at least ten times. The junction shows a germline mismatch at one end, possibly a read error. The genes are TRBV5-1 and TRBJ2-6; D is undetermined. Germline CDR1 and CDR2: SGHRS and YFSETQ. CDR3 length equals 13 residues. The CDR3 reads CASSPSGANVLTF. The CDR3 DNA reads as TGTGCCAGCTCCCCCTCTGGGGCCAACGTCCTGACTTTC.

This clonotype has at least ten counts. The chain combines TRBV20-1 with TRBJ2-5; TRBD2 is a possible D gene (5 bases). Germline CDR1 reads DFQATT; CDR2 reads SNEGSKA (reference sequence). V was cut by 2 bases and J by 5 bases, with 15 bases left in between. This CDR3 is built from 14 residues. CDR3 sequence reads: CSARPSRGWETQYF. CDR3 DNA: TGCAGTGCTAGACCCTCAAGAGGGTGGGAGACCCAGTACTTC.

This clonotype showed up just a few times. This chain links TRBV2 with TRBJ2-2; TRBD2 matches 8 bases. V dropped 7 bases and J dropped 7; count of bases not matched to a gene: 11. Germline values: CDR1 SNHLY, CDR2 FYNNEI. The length of the CDR3 is 15 residues. The CDR3 here is CASMDSGGVGGELFF. CDR3 sequence (DNA): TGTGCCAGCATGGACTCGGGAGGGGTTGGCGGGGAGCTGTTTTTT.

This clonotype was picked up a small number of times. For the CDR3, the DNA is TGTGCCAGCAGTGAATCCACAGGGGGAGGCTATGGCTACACCTTC. Amino acid sequence: CASSESTGGGYGYTF. V usage is TRBV25-1 and J usage is TRBJ1-2; 8 bases are shared with TRBD1. Per germline, CDR1 MGHDK and CDR2 SYGVNS. V dropped 1 base and J dropped 4; count of bases not matched to a gene: 5. This CDR3 is 15 amino acids long.

J is TRBJ1-2 and V is TRBV9; TRBD1 aligns across 7 bases. This CDR3 is built from 15 residues. J lost 1 base, V lost 0 bases, and 3 bases had no gene match. The V gene's germline CDR1 is SGDLS and CDR2 YYNGEE. The CDR3 nucleotides read TGTGCCAGCAGCGTAGGGGACAGAGTTAACTATGGCTACACCTTC. Protein product: CASSVGDRVNYGYTF. Based on the CDR3 plus reference TRBV9 and TRBJ1-2, the full variable domain is DSGVTQTPKHLITATGQRVTLRCSPRSGDLSVYWYQQSLDQGLQFLIQYYNGEERAKGNILERFSAQQFPDLHSELNLSSLELGDSALYFCASSVGDRVNYGYTFGSGTRLTVV.

The rearrangement joins TRBV14 to TRBJ1-2; D possibly corresponds to TRBD1 (6 bases). From germline, CDR1 is SGHDN and CDR2 FVKESK. Trimming pared 6 bases from V and 4 bases from J, leaving 12 bases between. The CDR3 covers 13 residues. The CDR3 DNA is TGTGCCAGCAGGGGACAAGAGTCCTATGGCTACACCTTC. Its translation is CASRGQESYGYTF.

To note about this clonotype: A read error may account for a junction end that differs from germline. The rearrangement joins TRBV6-1 to TRBJ2-2, with 8 positions matching TRBD2. In germline, CDR1 is MNHNS, CDR2 SASEGT. The CDR3 is made up of 17 amino acids. In nucleotides, the CDR3 is TGTGCCATCAGTGAAGCGTTTAGCGGGGCGAACACCGGGGAGCTGTTTTTT. Translation gives CAISEAFSGANTGELFF.

This clonotype has just a few counts. This chain links TRBV25-1 with TRBJ1-5, with D uncertain. In germline, CDR1 is MGHDK, CDR2 SYGVNS. The V gene lost 4 bases and the J gene lost 4 bases, with 8 bases spanning the gap. The CDR3 has 13 amino acids. The CDR3 DNA follows: TGTGCCAGCAGTGGCCGCTGGAATCAGCCCCAGCATTTT. It yields the protein CASSGRWNQPQHF.

J is TRBJ1-3 and V is TRBV4-1, with a possible D match to TRBD1 (6 bases). Trimming pared 5 bases from V and 0 bases from J, leaving 17 bases between. The CDR3 runs 17 residues. Germline V gene sequence: CDR1 MGHRA, CDR2 YSYEKL. The CDR3 reads CASSAPPGASSGNTIYF. The CDR3, as DNA: TGCGCCAGCAGCGCGCCCCCGGGGGCCTCCTCTGGAAACACCATATATTTT.

V gene TRBV12-3 or TRBV12-4 combines with J gene TRBJ1-2; 10 bases agree with TRBD1. V lost 5 bases to trimming and J lost 6 bases; unmatched junction nucleotides: 6. This CDR3 has 14 residues. The CDR3 is CASSPRQGANGYTF. The CDR3, as DNA: TGTGCCAGCAGTCCCCGACAGGGGGCGAATGGCTACACCTTC.

This clonotype was counted ten times or more. This chain uses TRBV4-1 with TRBJ2-1; 8 bases map to TRBD2. This CDR3 has 14 residues. Germline loops: CDR1 MGHRA, CDR2 YSYEKL. With V trimmed by 9 bases and J by 0 bases, 4 bases remained unmatched. This chain's CDR3 is CASSTSASYNEQFF. The CDR3 region has the DNA TGCGCCAGTTCGACTAGCGCCTCCTACAATGAGCAGTTCTTC.

This clonotype was detected a few times. The V gene is TRBV4-1, the J gene TRBJ2-1; possible D gene TRBD1, 5 bases. The CDR3 length is 15 residues. The germline V gene has CDR1 MGHRA and CDR2 YSYEKL. V was cut by 2 bases and J by 6 bases, with 14 bases left in between. CDR3 nucleotide sequence: TGCGCCAGCAGCCAACTCGCCACAGGCAGCAATGAGCAGTTCTTC. Translation: CASSQLATGSNEQFF.

This clonotype was picked up many times. This rearrangement joins TRBV28 to TRBJ2-4; D is uncertain. V shed 2 bases and J shed 0 bases, with 14 bases lying between them. This CDR3 has 17 amino acids. CDR1 MDHEN and CDR2 SYDVKM come from the germline V gene. The CDR3 is CASSLPHQVSAKNIQYF. Here the CDR3 DNA reads TGTGCCAGCAGTTTACCCCACCAGGTCTCAGCCAAAAACATTCAGTACTTC.

This clonotype was counted only a few times. The chain employs TRBV5-1 and TRBJ2-3; 8 positions match TRBD2. V lost 2 bases and J lost 5; bases outside the gene matches: 10. The germline V gene has CDR1 SGHRS and CDR2 YFSETQ. This CDR3 region has 16 residues. The CDR3 protein is CASSFLTGGPRDTQYF. In DNA form, the CDR3 reads TGCGCCAGCAGCTTCCTTACGGGAGGGCCGAGAGATACGCAGTATTTT. Supplemented by reference TRBV5-1 and TRBJ2-3, the full variable domain reads KAGVTQTPRYLIKTRGQQVTLSCSPISGHRSVSWYQQTPGQGLQFLFEYFSETQRNKGNFPGRFSGRQFSNSRSEMNVSTLELGDSALYLCASSFLTGGPRDTQYFGPGTRLTVL.

The CDR3 DNA follows: TGTGCCAGCAGCCCGCATATGGGACTAGCGACGTCCGGGGAGCTGTTTTTT. It yields the protein CASSPHMGLATSGELFF. J is TRBJ2-2 and V is TRBV7-3; 10 nucleotides line up with TRBD2. Germline V lookup: CDR1 SGHTA, CDR2 FQGTGA. The CDR3 has 17 amino acids. The V segment lost 5 bases and the J segment 6 bases; nucleotides outside the gene matches: 12.